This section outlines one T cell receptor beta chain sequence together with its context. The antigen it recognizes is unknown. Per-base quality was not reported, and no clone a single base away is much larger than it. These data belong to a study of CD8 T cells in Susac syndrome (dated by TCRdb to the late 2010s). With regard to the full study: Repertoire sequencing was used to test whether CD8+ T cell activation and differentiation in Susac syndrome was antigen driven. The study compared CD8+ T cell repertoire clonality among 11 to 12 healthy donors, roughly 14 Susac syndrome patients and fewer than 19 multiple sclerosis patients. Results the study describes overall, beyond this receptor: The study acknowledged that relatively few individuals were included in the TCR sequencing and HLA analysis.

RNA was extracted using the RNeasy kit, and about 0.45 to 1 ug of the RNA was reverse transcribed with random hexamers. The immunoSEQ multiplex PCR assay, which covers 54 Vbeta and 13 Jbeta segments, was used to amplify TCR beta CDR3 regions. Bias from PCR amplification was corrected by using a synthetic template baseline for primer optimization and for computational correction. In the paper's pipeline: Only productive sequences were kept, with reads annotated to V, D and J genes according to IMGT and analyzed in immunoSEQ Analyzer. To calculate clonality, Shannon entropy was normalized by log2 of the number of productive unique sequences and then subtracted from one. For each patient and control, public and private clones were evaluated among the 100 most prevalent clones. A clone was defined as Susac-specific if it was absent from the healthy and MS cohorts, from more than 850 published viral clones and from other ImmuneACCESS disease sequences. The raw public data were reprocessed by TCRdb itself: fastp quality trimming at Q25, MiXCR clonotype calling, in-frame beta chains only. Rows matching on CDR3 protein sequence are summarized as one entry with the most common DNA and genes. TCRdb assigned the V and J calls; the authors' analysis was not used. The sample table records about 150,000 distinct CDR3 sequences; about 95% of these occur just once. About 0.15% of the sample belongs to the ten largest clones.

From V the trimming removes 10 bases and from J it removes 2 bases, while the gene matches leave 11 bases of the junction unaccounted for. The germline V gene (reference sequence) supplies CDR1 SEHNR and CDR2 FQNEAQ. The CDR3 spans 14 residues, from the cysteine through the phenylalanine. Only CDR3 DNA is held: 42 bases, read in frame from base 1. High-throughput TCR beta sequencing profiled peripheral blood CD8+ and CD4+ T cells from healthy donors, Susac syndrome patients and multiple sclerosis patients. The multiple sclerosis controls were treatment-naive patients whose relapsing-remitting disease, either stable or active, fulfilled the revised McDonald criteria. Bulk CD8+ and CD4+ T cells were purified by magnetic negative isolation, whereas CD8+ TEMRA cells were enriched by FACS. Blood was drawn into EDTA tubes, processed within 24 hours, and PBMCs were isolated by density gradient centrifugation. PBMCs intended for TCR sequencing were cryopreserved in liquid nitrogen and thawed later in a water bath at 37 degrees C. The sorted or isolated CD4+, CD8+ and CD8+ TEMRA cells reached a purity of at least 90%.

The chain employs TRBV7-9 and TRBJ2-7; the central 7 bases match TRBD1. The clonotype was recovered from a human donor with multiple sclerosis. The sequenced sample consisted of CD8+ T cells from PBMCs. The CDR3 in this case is CAITGQGVAYEQYF. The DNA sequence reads TGTGCCATTACCGGGCAGGGGGTCGCCTACGAGCAGTACTTC.